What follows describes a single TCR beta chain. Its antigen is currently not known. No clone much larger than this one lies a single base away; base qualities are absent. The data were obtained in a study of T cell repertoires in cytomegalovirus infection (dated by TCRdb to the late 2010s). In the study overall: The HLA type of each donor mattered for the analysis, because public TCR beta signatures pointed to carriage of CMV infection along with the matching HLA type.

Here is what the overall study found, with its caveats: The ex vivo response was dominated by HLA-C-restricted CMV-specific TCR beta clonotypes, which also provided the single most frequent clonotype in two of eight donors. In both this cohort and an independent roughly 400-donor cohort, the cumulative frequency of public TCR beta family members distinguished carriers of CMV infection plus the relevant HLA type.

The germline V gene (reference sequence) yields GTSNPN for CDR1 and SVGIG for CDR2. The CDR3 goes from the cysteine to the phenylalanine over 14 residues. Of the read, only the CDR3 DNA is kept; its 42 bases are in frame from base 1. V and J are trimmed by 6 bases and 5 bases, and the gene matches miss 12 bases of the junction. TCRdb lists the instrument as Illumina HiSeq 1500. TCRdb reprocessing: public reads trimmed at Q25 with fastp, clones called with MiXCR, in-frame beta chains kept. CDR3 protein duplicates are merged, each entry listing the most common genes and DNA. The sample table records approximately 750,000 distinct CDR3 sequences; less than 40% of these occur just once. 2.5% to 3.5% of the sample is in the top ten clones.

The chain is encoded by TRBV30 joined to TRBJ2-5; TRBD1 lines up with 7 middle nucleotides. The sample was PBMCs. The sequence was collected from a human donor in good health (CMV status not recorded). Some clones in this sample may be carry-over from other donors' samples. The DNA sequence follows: TGTGCCTGCGCCCCCGAGACAGGGTATGAGACCCAGTACTTC. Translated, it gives CACAPETGYETQYF.